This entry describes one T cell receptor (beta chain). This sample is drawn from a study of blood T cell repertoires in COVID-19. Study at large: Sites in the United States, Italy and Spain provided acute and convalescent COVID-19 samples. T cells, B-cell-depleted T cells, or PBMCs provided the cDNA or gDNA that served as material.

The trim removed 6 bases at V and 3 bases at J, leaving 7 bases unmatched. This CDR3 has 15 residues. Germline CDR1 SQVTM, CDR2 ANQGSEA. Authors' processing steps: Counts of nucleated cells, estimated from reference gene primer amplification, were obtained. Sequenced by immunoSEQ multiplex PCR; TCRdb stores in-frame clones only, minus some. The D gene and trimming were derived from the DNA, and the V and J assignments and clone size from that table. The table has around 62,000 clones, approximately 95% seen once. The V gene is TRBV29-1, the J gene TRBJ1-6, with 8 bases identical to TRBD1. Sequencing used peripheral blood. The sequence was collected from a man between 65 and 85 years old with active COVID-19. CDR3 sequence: CSVRTGLDYNSPLHF. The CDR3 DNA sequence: TGCAGCGTCCGGACAGGGTTGGACTATAATTCACCCCTCCACTTT.